A selection of T cell receptor beta chains follows, all from one sample in a study of blood T cell repertoires in COVID-19. Using immunoSEQ multiplex PCR, the repertoire was profiled, and TCRdb retains in-frame clones only, with some absent. Here the sample spans about 200,000 clones, nearly 90% being singletons. The sequenced sample was PBMCs or T cells enriched from blood (not recorded which). These receptors were taken from a woman aged 40 to 50 with acute COVID-19. Both conserved end residues are part of each CDR3. A D gene is named only where the DNA matches it firmly. Size is omitted from some rows. Given values are once, few, many or a class for expanded clones.

d_call clone_size j_call v_call cdr3_length cdr3_aa cdr3_nt
- - TRBJ2-2 TRBV5-5 16 CASSRIAREDTGELFF TGTGCCAGCAGCCGGATCGCAAGGGAGGACACCGGGGAGCTGTTTTTT
TRBD1 - TRBJ1-1 TRBV5-1 15 CASSLGTGGNTEAFF TGCGCCAGCAGCTTGGGGACAGGGGGCAACACTGAAGCTTTCTTT
- - TRBJ2-7 TRBV25-1 14 CASSATDRFYEQYF TGTGCCAGCAGTGCGACCGACAGGTTCTACGAGCAGTACTTC
TRBD1 - TRBJ1-4 TRBV9 15 CASSSQTGGGEKLFF TGTGCCAGCAGCTCACAGACAGGGGGCGGTGAAAAACTGTTTTTT
- once TRBJ2-7 TRBV18 13 CASSPEVGGEQYF TGTGCCAGCTCACCAGAGGTAGGGGGCGAGCAGTACTTC
TRBD1 - TRBJ2-7 TRBV2 12 CASSWTGPEQYF TGTGCCAGCAGTTGGACAGGGCCCGAGCAGTACTTC
- - TRBJ1-2 TRBV7-9 11 CACTVAHGYTF TGTGCCTGCACCGTAGCCCATGGCTACACCTTC
- - TRBJ2-7 TRBV6-2/TRBV6-3 14 CASSYGLASYEQYF TGTGCCAGCAGTTACGGGCTAGCCTCCTACGAGCAGTACTTC
TRBD1 - TRBJ2-3 TRBV2 13 CASSEQGADTQYF TGTGCCAGCAGTGAACAGGGGGCCGATACGCAGTATTTT
TRBD1 - TRBJ1-1 TRBV27 15 CASSPSRDRGAEAFF TGTGCCAGCAGCCCCTCCCGGGACAGGGGAGCTGAAGCTTTCTTT
TRBD1 - TRBJ2-7 TRBV7-2 16 CASSPISGTGSNEQYF TGTGCCAGCAGCCCAATATCCGGGACAGGGTCCAACGAGCAGTACTTC
- - TRBJ2-6 TRBV7-6 15 CASSLGVTGANVLTF TGTGCCAGCAGCTTAGGAGTAACCGGGGCCAACGTCCTGACTTTC
TRBD2 - TRBJ2-5 TRBV18 16 CASSQRLLAGGETQYF TGTGCCAGCTCCCAAAGACTACTAGCGGGAGGAGAGACCCAGTACTTC
TRBD2 - TRBJ2-2 TRBV11-2 17 CASSLARLAINTGELFF TGTGCCAGCAGCTTAGCCCGACTAGCAATCAACACCGGGGAGCTGTTTTTT
TRBD1 - TRBJ1-4 TRBV6-5 16 CASSYRGTGTNEKLFF TGTGCCAGCAGTTACCGCGGGACAGGAACTAATGAAAAACTGTTTTTT
- - TRBJ1-2 TRBV2 13 CASSGITNYGYTF TGTGCCAGCAGTGGAATCACAAACTATGGCTACACCTTC
- - TRBJ1-3 TRBV15 16 CATSRAGARSGNTIYF TGTGCCACCAGCAGGGCAGGGGCCCGCTCTGGAAACACCATATATTTT
- once TRBJ1-1 TRBV3-1/TRBV3-2 13 CASSQAWATEAFF TGTGCCAGCAGCCAAGCCTGGGCCACTGAAGCTTTCTTT
- few TRBJ2-3 TRBV5-1 14 CASSLHIPTDTQYF TGCGCCAGCAGCTTGCACATCCCCACAGATACGCAGTATTTT
TRBD2 - TRBJ2-5 TRBV9 15 CASSPTPGLQETQYF TGTGCCAGCAGTCCTACACCGGGACTACAAGAGACCCAGTACTTC
TRBD1 - TRBJ2-5 TRBV7-3 15 CASSLNGQVQETQYF TGTGCCAGCAGCTTAAATGGACAGGTTCAAGAGACCCAGTACTTC
- - TRBJ2-7 TRBV6-5 13 CASSYGRQYEQYF TGTGCCAGCAGTTACGGGCGACAGTACGAGCAGTACTTC
- - TRBJ1-1 TRBV28 13 CASISPGDTEAFF TGTGCCAGCATCTCCCCGGGGGACACTGAAGCTTTCTTT
TRBD1 - TRBJ1-2 TRBV7-8 13 CASSLEQGSGYTF TGTGCCAGCAGCTTAGAACAGGGGAGTGGCTACACCTTC
- - TRBJ2-2 TRBV2 13 CASNWDFTGELFF TGTGCCAGCAATTGGGACTTTACCGGGGAGCTGTTTTTT
- - TRBJ1-1 TRBV7-2 15 CASSLVGRGRTEAFF TGTGCCAGCAGCTTAGTGGGGCGGGGGCGCACTGAAGCTTTCTTT
TRBD1 - TRBJ2-7 TRBV6-5 15 CASSYRDRVTYEQYF TGTGCCAGCAGTTACCGTGACAGGGTAACCTACGAGCAGTACTTC